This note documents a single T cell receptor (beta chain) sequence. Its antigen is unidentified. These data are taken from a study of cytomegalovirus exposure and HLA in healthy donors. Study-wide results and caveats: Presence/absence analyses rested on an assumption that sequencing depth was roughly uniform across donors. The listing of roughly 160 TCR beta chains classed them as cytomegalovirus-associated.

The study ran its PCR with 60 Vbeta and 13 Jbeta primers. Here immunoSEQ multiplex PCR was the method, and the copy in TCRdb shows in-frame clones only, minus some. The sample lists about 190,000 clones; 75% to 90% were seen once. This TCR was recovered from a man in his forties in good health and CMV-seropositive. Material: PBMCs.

The CDR3 here is CASSSRDSSYNEQFF. The CDR3 DNA reads TGCGCCAGCAGCTCCCGGGACAGCTCCTACAATGAGCAGTTCTTC. This rearrangement joins TRBV5-1 to TRBJ2-1, with TRBD1 matching over 7 bases. V lost 3 bases to trimming and J lost 0 bases; unmatched junction nucleotides: 3. The CDR3 spans 15 residues. Germline-derived CDR1 and CDR2 are SGHRS and YFSETQ.